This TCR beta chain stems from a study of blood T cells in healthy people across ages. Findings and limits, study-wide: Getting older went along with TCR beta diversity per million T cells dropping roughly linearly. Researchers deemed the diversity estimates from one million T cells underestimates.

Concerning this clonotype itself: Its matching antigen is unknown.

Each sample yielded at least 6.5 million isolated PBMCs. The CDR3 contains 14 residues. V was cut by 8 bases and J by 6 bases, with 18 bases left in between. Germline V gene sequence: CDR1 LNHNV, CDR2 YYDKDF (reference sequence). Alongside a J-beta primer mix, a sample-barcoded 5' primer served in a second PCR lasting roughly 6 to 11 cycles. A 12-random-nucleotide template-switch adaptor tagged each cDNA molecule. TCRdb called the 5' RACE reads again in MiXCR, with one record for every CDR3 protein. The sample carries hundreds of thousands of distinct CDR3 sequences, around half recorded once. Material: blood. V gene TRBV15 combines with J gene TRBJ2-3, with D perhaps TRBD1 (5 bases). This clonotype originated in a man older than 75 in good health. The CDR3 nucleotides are TGTGCCACCGGGGCAGACTCTGACTCCGATACGCAGTATTTT. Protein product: CATGADSDSDTQYF.